This is a list of T cell receptor beta chains from one sample in a study of T cell responses to AZD1222 COVID-19 vaccine. Sequencing was performed with immunoSEQ multiplex PCR; in TCRdb, only in-frame clones are kept and a portion is missing. The data contain around 260,000 clones, more than 85% of them seen just once; the ten biggest clones take up around 0.5%. The specimen comprised peripheral blood, sampled on day 0 of AZD1222 vaccination. These TCRs come from an adult in good health. The CDR3 runs from the conserved cysteine through the conserved F or W.

j_call | v_call | cdr3_aa
TRBJ1-3 | TRBV2 | CASTEGLRGNTIYF
TRBJ2-2 | TRBV18 | CASSRNTGELFF
TRBJ2-7 | TRBV4-2 | CASSQGDRTYEQYF
TRBJ2-7 | TRBV2 | CASSETHGGGGRDEQYF
TRBJ2-2 | TRBV5-4 | CASSRDPRGTGELFF
TRBJ2-7 | TRBV28 | CASSLDRGPWEQYF
TRBJ1-1 | TRBV9 | CASSVTGQMNTEAFF
TRBJ2-7 | TRBV5-1 | CASSLGGDEQYF
TRBJ1-4 | TRBV28 | CASSLNGFGATNEKLFF
TRBJ1-2 | TRBV5-4 | CASSLTGVESGYTF
TRBJ2-1 | TRBV3-1/TRBV3-2 | CASSQAGLADSNEQFF
TRBJ2-7 | TRBV5-1 | CASSQGTANYEQYF
TRBJ2-1 | TRBV2 | CASSETNEQFF
TRBJ1-2 | TRBV7-9 | CASSPQGMGGYTF
TRBJ2-3 | TRBV5-1 | CASSLLLEGDTQYF
TRBJ2-6 | TRBV5-1 | CASSLEGAGANVLTF
TRBJ1-1 | TRBV18 | CASSLGTASEAFF
TRBJ1-1 | TRBV19 | CASSSVNTEAFF
TRBJ2-7 | TRBV5-4 | CASSLTRDRVAEQYF
TRBJ1-5 | TRBV7-6 | CASSLAPTASGDQPQHF
TRBJ1-1 | TRBV15 | CATGLGGDGTEAFF
TRBJ2-7 | TRBV30 | CALTRDRAYEQYF
TRBJ2-7 | TRBV28 | CASSLRGLSSYEQYF
TRBJ2-7 | TRBV7-8 | CASSSRTSGPRGHYEQYF
TRBJ1-2 | TRBV28 | CASSLAYGYTF
TRBJ1-2 | TRBV30 | CAWRSGRAGYGYTF
TRBJ2-1 | TRBV9 | CASSAGTDSYNEQFF
TRBJ1-5 | TRBV27 | CASSRRQEASLNQPQHF
TRBJ1-1 | TRBV6-5 | CASSFRVNTEAFF
TRBJ2-7 | TRBV28 | CASSLIGGGTGRYEQYF
TRBJ2-7 | TRBV5-1 | CASSGDRAEQYF
TRBJ1-2 | TRBV7-3 | CASSLGRDYGYTF
TRBJ2-7 | TRBV5-6 | CASSLYTYEQYF
TRBJ1-1 | TRBV5-4 | CASSFGGSTNTEAFF
TRBJ2-7 | TRBV6-5 | CASSSLNRVHEQYF
TRBJ2-7 | TRBV27 | CASSDRRTSYEQYF
TRBJ1-1 | TRBV6-1 | CASSEGVRGRVNTEAFF
TRBJ2-6 | TRBV5-1 | CASSRDGVAGANVLTF
TRBJ2-2 | TRBV12-3/TRBV12-4 | CASSPADTGELFF
TRBJ2-3 | TRBV5-1 | CASSSGTGGADTQYF
TRBJ2-7 | TRBV5-1 | CASRSGPGAAYEQYF
TRBJ2-1 | TRBV29-1 | CSARTSGGLGEQFF
TRBJ1-1 | TRBV13 | CASSLGREAFF
TRBJ2-1 | TRBV5-1 | CASSLTLAGAYNEQFF
TRBJ2-7 | TRBV11-2 | CASSHGGGKEQYF
TRBJ2-3 | TRBV6-5 | CATHLRDLSTDTQYF
TRBJ2-3 | TRBV5-4 | CASSMQGTTDTQYF
TRBJ2-7 | TRBV19 | CASRGVGEQYF
TRBJ1-6 | TRBV5-6 | CASSLANSPLHF
TRBJ2-3 | TRBV11-3 | CASSQPLGVGGTDTQYF
TRBJ2-3 | TRBV11-2 | CASSLSGLSTDTQYF
TRBJ1-5 | TRBV28 | CASSPGDAGGNQPQHF
TRBJ2-1 | TRBV28 | CASSPAFGYEQFF
TRBJ2-1 | TRBV9 | CASRAVGGDFNEQFF
TRBJ2-7 | TRBV5-1 | CASMRRQGGYEQYF
TRBJ1-6 | TRBV15 | CATSRFHGQGGSPLHF
TRBJ2-1 | TRBV2 | CASSVSPGGQFF